The rows below give T cell receptor beta chains drawn from one sample of a study of shared clonotypes between healthy human individuals. Method: immunoSEQ multiplex PCR; TCRdb's copy keeps in-frame clones and lacks some. The sample shows roughly 1,500,000 clones, 98% of them seen only once. The sequencing input was naive CD4+ T cells sorted from blood. Receptor source: a young man in good health. CDR3s include the opening cysteine and the closing phenylalanine or tryptophan. The D gene is left open where the match is weak. Part of the rows lack a size; the others show once, few, many or a class for expanded clones.

abundance: few
len: 15
v_gene: TRBV6-5
j_gene: TRBJ2-2
d_gene: -
CDR3nt: TGTGCCAGCAGTACCACAGGAGCAACGACCGGGGAGCTGTTTTTT
CDR3aa: CASSTTGATTGELFF

abundance: -
len: 17
v_gene: TRBV7-2
j_gene: TRBJ2-3
d_gene: TRBD2
CDR3nt: TGTGCCAGCAGCTTAGAGAGGTCTAGCGGGGCCCCGGATACGCAGTATTTT
CDR3aa: CASSLERSSGAPDTQYF

abundance: -
len: 14
v_gene: TRBV5-4
j_gene: TRBJ2-3
d_gene: -
CDR3nt: TGTGCCAGCAGCTTGCCAGATAGCACAGATACGCAGTATTTT
CDR3aa: CASSLPDSTDTQYF

abundance: -
len: 14
v_gene: TRBV6-1
j_gene: TRBJ1-1
d_gene: TRBD1
CDR3nt: TGTGCCAGCCATAGACAGGGGTCCCCCACTGAAGCTTTCTTT
CDR3aa: CASHRQGSPTEAFF

abundance: -
len: 11
v_gene: TRBV5-6
j_gene: TRBJ2-1
d_gene: -
CDR3nt: TGTGCCAGCAGCTTTAGCTGGGAGCAGTTCTTC
CDR3aa: CASSFSWEQFF

abundance: -
len: 17
v_gene: TRBV28
j_gene: TRBJ2-1
d_gene: -
CDR3nt: TGTGCCAGCAGTTTTCCTGAGGGCCTTAGGTTGTACAATGAGCAGTTCTTC
CDR3aa: CASSFPEGLRLYNEQFF

abundance: -
len: 14
v_gene: TRBV11-2
j_gene: TRBJ2-2
d_gene: -
CDR3nt: TGTGCCAGCAGCATGAGACTAGTTGCCGGGGAGCTGTTTTTT
CDR3aa: CASSMRLVAGELFF

abundance: -
len: 15
v_gene: TRBV7-9
j_gene: TRBJ1-1
d_gene: -
CDR3nt: TGTGCCAGCAGCCCAGGCGTTTACCAAAACACTGAAGCTTTCTTT
CDR3aa: CASSPGVYQNTEAFF

abundance: -
len: 16
v_gene: TRBV19
j_gene: TRBJ2-1
d_gene: TRBD2
CDR3nt: TGTGCCAGTAAGAGACTAGCGGGAGGATCGGACAATGAGCAGTTCTTC
CDR3aa: CASKRLAGGSDNEQFF

abundance: -
len: 13
v_gene: TRBV5-4
j_gene: TRBJ2-7
d_gene: -
CDR3nt: TGTGCCAGCAGCGCAACTAGTTCCCACGAGCAGTACTTC
CDR3aa: CASSATSSHEQYF

abundance: -
len: 12
v_gene: TRBV15
j_gene: TRBJ1-1
d_gene: -
CDR3nt: TGTGCCACCAGCGTACGTGGCGGTGAAGCTTTCTTT
CDR3aa: CATSVRGGEAFF

abundance: -
len: 15
v_gene: TRBV7-2
j_gene: TRBJ2-7
d_gene: -
CDR3nt: TGTGCCAGCAGCTACCGGAGCGGGCCATCCTACGAGCAGTACTTC
CDR3aa: CASSYRSGPSYEQYF

abundance: -
len: 14
v_gene: TRBV25-1
j_gene: TRBJ1-3
d_gene: -
CDR3nt: TGTGCCAGCAGCCCCGCGGTCTCTGGAAACACCATATATTTT
CDR3aa: CASSPAVSGNTIYF

abundance: -
len: 14
v_gene: TRBV18
j_gene: TRBJ2-3
d_gene: -
CDR3nt: TGTGCCAGCTCTATCGGGTTGGGCACAGATACGCAGTATTTT
CDR3aa: CASSIGLGTDTQYF

abundance: once
len: 16
v_gene: TRBV28
j_gene: TRBJ2-7
d_gene: -
CDR3nt: TGTGCCAGCAGTTTTCGGGGGCAGGGAAAAGCCTACGAGCAGTACTTC
CDR3aa: CASSFRGQGKAYEQYF

abundance: -
len: 15
v_gene: TRBV27
j_gene: TRBJ2-7
d_gene: TRBD2
CDR3nt: TGTGCCAGCAGTCCATTAGCGGGAGTGAAGGGCGAGCAGTACTTC
CDR3aa: CASSPLAGVKGEQYF

abundance: -
len: 15
v_gene: TRBV28
j_gene: TRBJ2-1
d_gene: -
CDR3nt: TGTGCCAGCAGTCGGACAGTAAGTATCAACAATGAGCAGTTCTTC
CDR3aa: CASSRTVSINNEQFF

abundance: -
len: 13
v_gene: TRBV15
j_gene: TRBJ2-1
d_gene: -
CDR3nt: TGTGCCACCAGCAGGGACTACTACAATGAGCAGTTCTTC
CDR3aa: CATSRDYYNEQFF

abundance: -
len: 14
v_gene: TRBV9
j_gene: TRBJ2-7
d_gene: -
CDR3nt: TGTGCCAGCAGCGTAGCGTCAAGGGACCACGAGCAGTACTTC
CDR3aa: CASSVASRDHEQYF

abundance: -
len: 13
v_gene: TRBV7-2
j_gene: TRBJ2-7
d_gene: -
CDR3nt: TGTGCCAGCAGCTTAGCGGGGCTCTACGAGCAGTACTTC
CDR3aa: CASSLAGLYEQYF